This T cell receptor beta chain was retrieved from a study of blood T cell repertoires in COVID-19. The overall study: The cDNA or gDNA used as material had been derived from T cells, B-cell-depleted T cells, or PBMCs.

In the authors' workflow: Nucleated cell number was recorded as an estimate derived from reference gene primer amplification. Profiling relied on immunoSEQ multiplex PCR, and the TCRdb table lists in-frame clones only, not all of them. The V and J calls and clone size come from that table; D and trimming were worked out from the DNA. The sample holds under 250,000 clones; 65% to 90% are singletons and the top ten take 4% to 5%. The CDR3 spans 16 residues. The germline V gene has CDR1 SGHAT and CDR2 FQNNGV. V lost 2 bases to trimming and J lost 7 bases; unmatched junction nucleotides: 13. This TCR came from a woman aged 70-85 years with acute or convalescent COVID-19. This rearrangement joins TRBV11-2 to TRBJ1-2; 7 bases fit TRBD1. The sequenced sample was peripheral blood. The DNA of the CDR3 is TGTGCCAGCAGCTTACCCCGGGACAGCCTCTTCGGTGGCTACACCTTC. It yields the protein CASSLPRDSLFGGYTF.